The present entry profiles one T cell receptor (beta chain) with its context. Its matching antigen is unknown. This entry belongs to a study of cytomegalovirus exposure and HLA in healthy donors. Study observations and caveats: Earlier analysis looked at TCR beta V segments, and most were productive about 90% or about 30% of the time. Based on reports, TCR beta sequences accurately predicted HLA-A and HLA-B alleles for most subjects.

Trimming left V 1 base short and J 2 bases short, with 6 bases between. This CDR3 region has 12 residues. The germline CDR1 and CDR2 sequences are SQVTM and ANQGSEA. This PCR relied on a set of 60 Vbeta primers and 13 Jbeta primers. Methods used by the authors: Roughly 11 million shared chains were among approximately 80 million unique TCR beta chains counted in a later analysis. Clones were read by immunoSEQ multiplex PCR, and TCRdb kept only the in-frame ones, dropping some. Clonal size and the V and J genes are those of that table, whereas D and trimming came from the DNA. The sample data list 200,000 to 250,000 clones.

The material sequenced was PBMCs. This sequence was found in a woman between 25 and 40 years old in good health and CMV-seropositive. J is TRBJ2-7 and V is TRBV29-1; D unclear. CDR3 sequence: CSVEGATYEQYF. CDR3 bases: TGCAGCGTTGAAGGGGCCACCTACGAGCAGTACTTC.